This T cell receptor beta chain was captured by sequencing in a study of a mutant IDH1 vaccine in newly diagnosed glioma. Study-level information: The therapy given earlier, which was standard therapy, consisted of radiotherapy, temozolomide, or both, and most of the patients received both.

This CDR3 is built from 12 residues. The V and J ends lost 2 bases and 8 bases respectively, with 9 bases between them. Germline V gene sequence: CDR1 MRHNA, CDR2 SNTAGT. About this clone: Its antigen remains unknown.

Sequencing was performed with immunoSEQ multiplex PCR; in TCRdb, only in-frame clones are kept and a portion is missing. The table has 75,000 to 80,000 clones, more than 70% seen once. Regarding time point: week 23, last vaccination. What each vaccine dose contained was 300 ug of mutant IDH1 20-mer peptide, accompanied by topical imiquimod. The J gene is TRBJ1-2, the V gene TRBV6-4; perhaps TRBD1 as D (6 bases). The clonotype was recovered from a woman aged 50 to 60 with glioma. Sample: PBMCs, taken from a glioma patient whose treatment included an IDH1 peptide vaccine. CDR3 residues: CASSDPQGGYTF. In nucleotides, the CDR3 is TGTGCCAGCAGTGACCCACAGGGCGGCTACACCTTC.